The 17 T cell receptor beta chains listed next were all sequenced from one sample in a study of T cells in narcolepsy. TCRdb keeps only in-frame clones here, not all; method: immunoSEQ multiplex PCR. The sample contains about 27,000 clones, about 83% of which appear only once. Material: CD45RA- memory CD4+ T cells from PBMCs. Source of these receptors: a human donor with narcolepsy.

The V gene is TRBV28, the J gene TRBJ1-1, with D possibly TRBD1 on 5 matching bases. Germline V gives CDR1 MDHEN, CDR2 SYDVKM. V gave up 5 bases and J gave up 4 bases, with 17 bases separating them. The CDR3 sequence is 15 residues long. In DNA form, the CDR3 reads TGTGCCAGCAGTGAGGCCGGGGCCACAAGCACTGAAGCTTTCTTT. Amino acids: CASSEAGATSTEAFF.

The CDR3 spells CASSFDGNTEAFF. DNA for the CDR3: TGTGCCAGCAGCTTCGACGGGAACACTGAAGCTTTCTTT. The chain links TRBV7-8 to TRBJ1-1; D is uncertain. CDR1 and CDR2 from the germline V gene are SGHVS and FQNEAQ. The CDR3 is 13 amino acids. Trimming took off 3 bases at V and 1 base at J, with 6 bases between the two ends.

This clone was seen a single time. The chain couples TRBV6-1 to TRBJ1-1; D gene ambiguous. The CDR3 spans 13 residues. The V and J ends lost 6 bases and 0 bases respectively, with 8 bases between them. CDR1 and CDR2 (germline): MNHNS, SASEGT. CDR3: CASREVLNTEAFF. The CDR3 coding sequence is TGTGCCAGCAGGGAGGTTCTGAACACTGAAGCTTTCTTT.

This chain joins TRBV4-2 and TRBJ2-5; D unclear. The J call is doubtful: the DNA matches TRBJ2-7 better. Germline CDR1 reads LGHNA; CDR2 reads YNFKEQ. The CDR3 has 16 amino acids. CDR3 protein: CASSQVNSPSLYEQYF. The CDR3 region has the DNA TGTGCCAGCAGCCAAGTCAACTCCCCCAGCCTCTACGAGCAGTACTTC.

The CDR3 DNA is TGTGCCAGCAGCGCAGGGACAGAGCCTAAAGAGACCCAGTACTTC. Amino acids: CASSAGTEPKETQYF. The chain employs TRBV7-7 and TRBJ2-5, with 7 bases identical to TRBD1. Per germline, CDR1 SSHAT and CDR2 FNYEAQ (reference sequence). Trimming at V came to 5 bases and at J to 3 bases, leaving 9 bases not matched to a gene. CDR3 size: 15 residues.

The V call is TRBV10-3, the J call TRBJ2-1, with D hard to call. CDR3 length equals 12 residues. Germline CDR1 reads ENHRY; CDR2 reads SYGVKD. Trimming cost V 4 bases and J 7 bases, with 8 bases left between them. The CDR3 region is CAISGLGNEQFF. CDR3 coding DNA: TGTGCCATCAGTGGTTTGGGGAATGAGCAGTTCTTC.

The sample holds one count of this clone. Here the CDR3 DNA reads TGTGCCAGCAGCCCAACAGCCCAACCCGGGGAGCTGTTTTTT. This sequence encodes CASSPTAQPGELFF. The rearrangement joins TRBV6-5 to TRBJ2-2, with no clear D. V was trimmed by 6 bases and J by 6 bases, leaving 14 bases between them. The germline gives CDR1 MNHEY, CDR2 SVGAGI. The CDR3 is made up of 14 amino acids.

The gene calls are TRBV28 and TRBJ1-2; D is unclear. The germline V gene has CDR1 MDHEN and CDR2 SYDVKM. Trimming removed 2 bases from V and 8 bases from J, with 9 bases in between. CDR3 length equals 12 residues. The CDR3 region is CASSLEVGGYTF. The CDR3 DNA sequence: TGTGCCAGCAGTTTAGAAGTGGGAGGCTACACCTTC.

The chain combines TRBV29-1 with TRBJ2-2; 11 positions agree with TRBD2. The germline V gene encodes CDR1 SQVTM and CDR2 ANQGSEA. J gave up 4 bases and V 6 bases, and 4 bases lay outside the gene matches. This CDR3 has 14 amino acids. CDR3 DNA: TGCAGCGTCACCGGGACTAGCGGCACCGGGGAGCTGTTTTTT. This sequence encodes CSVTGTSGTGELFF.

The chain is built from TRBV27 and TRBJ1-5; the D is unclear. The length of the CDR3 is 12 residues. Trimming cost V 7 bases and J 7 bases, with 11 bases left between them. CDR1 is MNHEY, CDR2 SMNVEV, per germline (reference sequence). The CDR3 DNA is TGTGCCAGCATCGCCGGGGAACAGCCCCAGCATTTT. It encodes CASIAGEQPQHF.

The CDR3 DNA sequence: TGTGCCAGCAGTCGTTTTACTTCCTCCTACAATGAGCAGTTCTTC. Residues: CASSRFTSSYNEQFF. The chain recombines TRBV6-6 with TRBJ2-1; D unresolved. Germline V gives CDR1 MNHNY, CDR2 SVGAGI (reference sequence). This CDR3 has 15 residues. The V and J ends lost 5 bases and 0 bases respectively, with 11 bases between them.

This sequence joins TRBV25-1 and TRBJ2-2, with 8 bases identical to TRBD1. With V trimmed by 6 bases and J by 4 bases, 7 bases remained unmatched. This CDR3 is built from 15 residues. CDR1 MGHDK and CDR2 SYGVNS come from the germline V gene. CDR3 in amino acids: CASSDGTGGTGELFF. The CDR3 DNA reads TGTGCCAGCAGCGACGGGACAGGAGGCACCGGGGAGCTGTTTTTT.

CDR3 amino acids: CASNPLPFSSTEQYF. CDR3 DNA sequence: TGTGCCAGCAACCCTCTACCGTTCTCTAGTACAGAGCAGTACTTC. The chain combines TRBV6-1 with TRBJ2-7, with D uncertain. This CDR3 comprises 15 residues. V was pared by 7 bases and J by 7 bases, with 23 bases between. Germline loops: CDR1 MNHNS, CDR2 SASEGT.

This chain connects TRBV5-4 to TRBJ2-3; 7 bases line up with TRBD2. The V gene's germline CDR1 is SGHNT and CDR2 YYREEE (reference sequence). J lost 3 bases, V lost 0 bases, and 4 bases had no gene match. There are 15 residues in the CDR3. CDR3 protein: CASSLVAGVTDTQYF. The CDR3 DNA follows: TGTGCCAGCAGCTTGGTTGCGGGAGTTACAGATACGCAGTATTTT.

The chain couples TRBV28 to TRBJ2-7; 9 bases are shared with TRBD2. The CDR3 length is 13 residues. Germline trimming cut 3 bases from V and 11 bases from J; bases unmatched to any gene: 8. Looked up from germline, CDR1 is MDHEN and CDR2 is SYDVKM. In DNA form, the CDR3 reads TGTGCCAGCAGTTTTTTGGCTAGCGGGACTGAGTACTTC. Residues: CASSFLASGTEYF.

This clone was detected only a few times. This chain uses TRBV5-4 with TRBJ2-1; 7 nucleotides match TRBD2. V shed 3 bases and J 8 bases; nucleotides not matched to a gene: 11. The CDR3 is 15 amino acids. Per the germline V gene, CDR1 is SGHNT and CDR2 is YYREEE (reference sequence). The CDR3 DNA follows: TGTGCCAGCAGCTGGAGCGGAGGACTAGTCGATGAGCAGTTCTTC. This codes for CASSWSGGLVDEQFF.

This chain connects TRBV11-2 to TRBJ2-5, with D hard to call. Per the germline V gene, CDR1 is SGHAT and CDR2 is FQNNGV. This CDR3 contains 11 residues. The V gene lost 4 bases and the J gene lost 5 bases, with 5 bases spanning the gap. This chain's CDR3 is CASSSSETQYF. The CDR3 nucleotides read TGTGCCAGCAGCTCGAGTGAGACCCAGTACTTC. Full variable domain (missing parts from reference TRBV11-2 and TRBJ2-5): EAGVAQSPRYKIIEKRQSVAFWCNPISGHATLYWYQQILGQGPKLLIQFQNNGVVDDSQLPKDRFSAERLKGVDSTLKIQPAKLEDSAVYLCASSSSETQYFGPGTRLLVL.